The entry that follows covers one TCR beta chain sequence. The clone's antigen remains unknown. There are no base qualities to consult, and no much larger clone falls within one base. Each donor gave one peripheral blood draw, averaging approximately 120 mL, which was collected into heparinised tubes. Naive, central memory, regulatory and stem cell-like memory CD4+ T cells were sorted on a BD FACSAria II using a panel including CD45RO, CCR7, CD25, CD127, CD95 and CD27. Purity was above 95% for every sorted population. PBMCs were isolated right away by Lymphoprep density gradient centrifugation and were stained directly, without culture. So that batch effects would be minimized, each experiment stained and sorted samples in pairs, pairing one healthy donor with one patient. This sample was taken from a study of beta chain features in type 1 diabetes (dated by TCRdb to 2016 to 2019). About the investigation overall: Patients and healthy donors did not differ in mean age, gender distribution, total cell number or subset yield. A total of over 90,000,000 sorted cells were examined across all samples, and a strong correlation was observed between cell number per subset and RNA yield. Regulatory and stem cell-like memory subsets were obtained from only 8 patients and roughly eight healthy donors, while naive and central memory subsets were obtained from all 28 donors. In the study, recently diagnosed type 1 diabetes patients and matched healthy donors were compared on the TCRB repertoires of their sorted circulating CD4+ T cell subsets.

The entire isolated RNA was reverse transcribed using the High Capacity cDNA Reverse Transcription Kit, and thus expressed TCRB transcripts were sequenced. Deep immunoSEQ sequencing was performed on naive, central memory and regulatory T cell samples, with an average of roughly 3.3 million total reads per sample. Sorted cells were lysed in RLT buffer, and RNA was extracted using DNase-treated RNeasy Micro or Mini kits according to cell number. Each cell subset was processed separately to prevent cross-contamination, with patient and healthy donor samples processed together. The immunoSEQ multiplex PCR was used to amplify TCRB sequences from cDNA, generating 87-bp fragments that spanned the CDR3 region. Sequencing of the amplicons was performed on the Illumina HiSeq platform. The published analysis was carried out like this. Synthetic template baselines were used to correct PCR bias computationally, reads within Hamming distance 2 were collapsed together, and singletons that could not be merged were discarded. Reads were aligned against IMGT so that V, D and J genes, CDR3 length and insertions or deletions at six rearrangement sites could be assigned. Clonotype counts were normalized to sorted cell number within each subset before computing true diversity and Gini coefficients with the tcR R package. The overlap coefficient, calculated on TCRB nucleotide sequences, was used to quantify repertoire sharing. Out-of-frame TCRB sequences from naive cells were analyzed to stand in for the pre-selection repertoire. TCRdb provides this immuneACCESS table in a form limited to in-frame rearrangements. Some clones are lacking; in checked studies, under half of them reflect an unresolved V gene, and why the rest are absent is not known. The DNA was the basis for D and trimming; V, J and clone size are from that table. For this sample there are 300,000 to 350,000 clones; roughly a fifth appear just once. The top ten constitute approximately 0.046% of the sample.

What the research found in general, with its limitations: The naive, central memory and regulatory TCRB repertoires appeared to resemble one another more closely among patients than among healthy donors. Only small numbers of individuals were included in the HLA sub-analyses, which left unresolved whether HLA type had any influence on TCRB rearrangement. Because cDNA was sequenced instead of genomic DNA, highly expressing activated cells could be over-represented, though the groups showed no difference in activation or CD3 levels. Shorter templates might have been favored by PCR, but patient and control samples were amplified and corrected together, so both groups would have been affected equally by any skew. Type 1 diabetes patients showed a moderate but significant shortening of TCRB CDR3 length in all four CD4+ subsets. At VDJ recombination sites, patients with type 1 diabetes made fewer insertions and deleted more nucleotides, a pattern implying thymic rearrangement abnormalities.

Sequences SEHNR (CDR1) and FQNEAQ (CDR2) are obtained from the germline V gene (reference sequence). V and J are truncated by 3 bases and 3 bases respectively, leaving an intervening sequence of 22 bases. CDR3 length: 18 amino acids, cysteine to phenylalanine. Kept here is only the CDR3 DNA, which spans 54 bases and is read in frame from base 1. The sequencing sample was made of naive CD4+ T cells from blood. The cell subset or site tag for this specimen amounts to: true naive CD4+ T cells. Rearrangement joined TRBV7-9 to TRBJ2-3; a tentative D call is TRBD2 (5 bases match). This TCR derives from a woman aged 18-29 years in good health. For the CDR3, the sequence is CASSFVPLPGFVTDTQYF. In nucleotide form, the sequence is TGTGCCAGCAGCTTTGTCCCCTTGCCGGGGTTTGTGACAGATACGCAGTATTTT.